This T cell receptor (beta chain) was obtained from a study of cytomegalovirus exposure and HLA in healthy donors. Details on this clone: Antigen: not known.

PCR was performed using 60 Vbeta and 13 Jbeta primers. Using immunoSEQ multiplex PCR, the repertoire was profiled, and TCRdb retains in-frame clones only, with some absent. The sample has 110,000 to 150,000 clones; 65% to 80% are singletons. Study-wide results and caveats: Donors were assumed by presence/absence analyses to have roughly uniform sequencing depth. Later, an analysis found that common viral pathogens appeared to be linked with several of the most significant clusters.

The CDR3 is 15 amino acids. V gave up 6 bases and J gave up 0 bases, with 15 bases separating them. The germline CDR1 and CDR2 sequences are KGHSH and LQKENI. The sequence was collected from a male donor in good health and CMV-seronegative. The genes are TRBV18 and TRBJ2-7; no definite D call. Sequencing was performed on PBMCs. In DNA form, the CDR3 reads TGTGCCAGCTCCCAAACGACTGTTACCTCCTACGAGCAGTACTTC. Residues: CASSQTTVTSYEQYF.